Each of the 13 T cell receptor beta chains below was sequenced from the same sample in a study of cytomegalovirus exposure and HLA in healthy donors. PCR used 60 Vbeta primers and 13 Jbeta primers. Profiling relied on immunoSEQ multiplex PCR, and the TCRdb table lists in-frame clones only, not all of them. The sample includes over 80,000 clones, over 65% of them seen just once. The sequenced sample was PBMCs. The origin of the receptors is a man aged 50 to 60 in good health and CMV-seronegative.

This clone was counted between two and nine times. This rearrangement joins TRBV5-1 to TRBJ1-4; tentatively, D is TRBD1 (5 bases). Trimming left V 4 bases short and J 3 bases short, with 7 bases between. The CDR3 contains 13 residues. Germline-derived CDR1 and CDR2 are SGHRS and YFSETQ. CDR3 nucleotides: TGCGCCAGCAGCAAGGGGCCTAATGAAAAACTGTTTTTT. Translating gives CASSKGPNEKLFF.

This chain uses TRBV10-3 with TRBJ1-4; D might be TRBD1 (6 bases). CDR1 is ENHRY and CDR2 is SYGVKD in the germline V gene. The germline V and J ends were trimmed by 10 bases and 4 bases, with 13 bases remaining between them. This CDR3 comprises 13 residues. The CDR3 sequence: CATSDSLNEKLFF. The CDR3, as DNA: TGTGCCACCTCGGACAGCCTTAATGAAAAACTGTTTTTT.

In this sample, this clone turned up once. The chain recombines TRBV27 with TRBJ1-2, with 8 bases fitting TRBD1. Trimming took 4 bases from V and 6 from J; bases not matched to a gene: 7. Germline CDR1 and CDR2: MNHEY and SMNVEV (reference sequence). This CDR3 is built from 14 residues. CDR3 sequence: CASSSAPGGDGYTF. The CDR3 DNA is TGTGCCAGCAGTTCAGCCCCAGGGGGCGATGGCTACACCTTC.

V gene TRBV14 combines with J gene TRBJ2-3; TRBD2 might be the D (5 bases). V was cut by 0 bases and J by 1 base, with 14 bases left in between. From germline, CDR1 is SGHDN and CDR2 FVKESK. The CDR3 sequence is 17 residues long. The CDR3 region has the DNA TGTGCCAGCAGCCAAGATGTGGACTGGAGCCGCACAGATACGCAGTATTTT. Translation gives CASSQDVDWSRTDTQYF.

The table lists this clone with a count of one. This chain joins TRBV10-2 and TRBJ1-2, with a possible D match to TRBD1 (6 bases). The CDR3 spans 15 residues. Germline V gene sequence: CDR1 WSHSY, CDR2 SAAADI. Trimming took 2 bases from V and 4 from J, leaving 14 bases between them. CDR3 sequence (DNA): TGCGCCAGCAGTGAGACCCCGGGACACCTCTATGGCTACACCTTC. Translating it yields CASSETPGHLYGYTF.

The chain has TRBV6-5 and TRBJ2-6; D is ambiguous. Germline assignment: CDR1 MNHEY and CDR2 SVGAGI. The V end lost 10 bases, the J end lost 4 bases, and 11 bases lay between the germline ends. The CDR3 has 13 residues. CDR3 in DNA: TGTGCCACCGTAGGAGACGGGGCCAACGTCCTGACTTTC. It encodes CATVGDGANVLTF.

The chain links TRBV5-1 to TRBJ2-1; the D gene is possibly TRBD2 (7 bases). Germline-derived CDR1 and CDR2 are SGHRS and YFSETQ. Trimming left V 0 bases short and J 7 bases short, with 17 bases between. The CDR3 has 16 amino acids. The CDR3 sequence is CASSLAGQGGGNEQFF. In DNA, the CDR3 is TGCGCCAGCAGCTTGGCCGGGCAGGGAGGGGGTAATGAGCAGTTCTTC.

This clone was counted a few times. The chain joins TRBV5-4 to TRBJ2-4; 7 bases match TRBD2. Germline V gene lookup returns CDR1 SGHNT and CDR2 YYREEE (reference sequence). V was pared by 0 bases and J by 5 bases, with 2 bases of the junction left unmatched. The CDR3 loop spans 14 amino acids. The CDR3 reads CASSLVGGENIQYF. CDR3 coding DNA: TGTGCCAGCAGCTTGGTGGGAGGGGAAAACATTCAGTACTTC.

The V call is TRBV2, the J call TRBJ2-1; 14 nucleotides line up with TRBD2. CDR1 is SNHLY and CDR2 is FYNNEI in the germline V gene. V gave up 5 bases and J gave up 9 bases; unmatched junction bases: 12. CDR3 size: 17 residues. The CDR3: CASSTNAGTSGRIEQFF. In DNA form, the CDR3 reads TGTGCCAGCAGTACAAACGCCGGGACTAGCGGGAGAATTGAGCAGTTCTTC.

The V call is TRBV7-6, the J call TRBJ1-5; perhaps TRBD1 as D (5 bases). This CDR3 is 13 amino acids long. Germline CDR1 is SGHVS and CDR2 is FNYEAQ. With 5 bases removed from V and 2 bases from J, the gap between germline ends came to 7 bases. The CDR3: CASSPQGNQPQHF. CDR3 nucleotides: TGTGCCAGCAGCCCACAGGGCAATCAGCCCCAGCATTTT.

J is TRBJ2-5 and V is TRBV27; the D gene is possibly TRBD1 (5 bases). Germline CDR1 MNHEY, CDR2 SMNVEV (reference sequence). The length of the CDR3 is 15 residues. V gave up 0 bases and J gave up 1 base, with 9 bases separating them. This chain's CDR3 is CASSLSMGPQETQYF. DNA of the CDR3: TGTGCCAGCAGTTTATCGATGGGGCCCCAAGAGACCCAGTACTTC.

The chain carries TRBV29-1 and TRBJ2-1; D unresolved. Germline loops: CDR1 SQVTM, CDR2 ANQGSEA. The CDR3 runs to 13 residues. V lost 7 bases and J 3 bases, leaving 13 bases between the germline ends. CDR3 protein: CSARDGGYNEQFF. The CDR3 nucleotides are TGCAGCGCCCGAGACGGCGGCTACAATGAGCAGTTCTTC.

V and J are TRBV5-1 and TRBJ2-3; TRBD2 aligns across 16 bases. The V gene end was trimmed by 4 bases and the J gene end by 3 bases; junction bases not matched to a gene: 11. The CDR3 loop spans 19 amino acids. CDR1 and CDR2 from the germline V gene are SGHRS and YFSETQ. The chain's CDR3 is CASSADLGLAGGETDTQYF. Written as DNA, the CDR3 is TGCGCCAGCAGCGCCGACCTGGGACTAGCGGGAGGGGAGACAGATACGCAGTATTTT.